The text below deals with one T cell receptor beta chain. Antigen: not known. The sample originates from a study of T cell responses to AZD1222 COVID-19 vaccine. General study findings and limits: At study baseline, merely a handful of AZD1222 recipients were seropositive. Spike regions recognized by vaccine-associated CD4 TCRs spanned the protein, led by 160-218 and 743-854.

The germline gives CDR1 MNHEY, CDR2 SVGAGI. Trimming took 3 bases from V and 10 from J; bases not matched to a gene: 8. CDR3 length: 14 amino acids. The protocol was immunoSEQ multiplex PCR, while the TCRdb copy is restricted to in-frame clones and leaves out a portion. There are 90,000 to 150,000 clones in the sample; about nine tenths occur only once, and around 4.4% lies in the top ten. The sequenced sample was peripheral blood, obtained 28 days after the second dose of the MenACWY control vaccine. The J gene is TRBJ2-1, the V gene TRBV6-5, with 8 bases lining up with TRBD1. This TCR derives from an adult who received the MenACWY meningococcal vaccine as a control. The CDR3 nucleotides read TGTGCCAGCAGTTATACAGGACAGGGACAGGAGCAGTTCTTC. Its translation: CASSYTGQGQEQFF.